A single sample gave rise to the 20 T cell receptor beta chains below, sequenced in a study of blood T cell repertoires in COVID-19. The repertoire was sequenced with immunoSEQ multiplex PCR; TCRdb's copy has only in-frame clones and lacks some. The repertoire has over 100,000 clones, around 88% of them found once; the top ten carry under 13%. Sequences were obtained from peripheral blood. The receptors were gathered from a man over 45 with acute or convalescent COVID-19.

The rearrangement uses TRBV5-5 and TRBJ2-7; D perhaps matches TRBD1 (5 bases). The V gene's germline CDR1 is SGHKS and CDR2 YYEKEE (reference sequence). The V gene lost 2 bases and the J gene lost 1 base, with 13 bases spanning the gap. The CDR3 loop spans 15 amino acids. CDR3 residues: CASSLTGVASYEQYF. CDR3 coding DNA: TGTGCCAGCAGCTTAACAGGTGTAGCATCCTACGAGCAGTACTTC.

The V and J genes are TRBV27 and TRBJ1-1, with 7 bases that match TRBD1. From germline, CDR1 is MNHEY and CDR2 SMNVEV (reference sequence). Germline trimming cut 10 bases from V and 4 bases from J; bases unmatched to any gene: 6. This CDR3 is 12 amino acids long. The CDR3: CATSQGGTEAFF. In nucleotides, the CDR3 is TGTGCCACCTCCCAGGGGGGCACTGAAGCTTTCTTT.

The genes are TRBV2 and TRBJ1-2, with 11 bases identical to TRBD1. CDR3 length: 12 amino acids. V was clipped by 6 bases and J by 8 bases; unmatched bases: 2. Germline V gives CDR1 SNHLY, CDR2 FYNNEI. CDR3 in amino acids: CASRDRGPGYTF. As DNA, the CDR3 is TGTGCCAGCAGGGACAGGGGGCCAGGCTACACCTTC.

This chain links TRBV12-5 with TRBJ1-4; 10 bases line up with TRBD1. In germline, CDR1 is LGHNT, CDR2 FRNRAP. V lost 0 bases and J lost 4; bases outside the gene matches: 2. The CDR3 loop spans 16 amino acids. The CDR3 region has the DNA TGTGCTAGTGGTTTGGTGAGGACAGGGGGTAATGAAAAACTGTTTTTT. This translates into CASGLVRTGGNEKLFF.

The V and J genes are TRBV6-1 and TRBJ2-1; D not resolved. In germline, CDR1 is MNHNS, CDR2 SASEGT. The CDR3 is 16 residues long. V gave up 2 bases and J gave up 0 bases, with 11 bases separating them. As DNA, the CDR3 is TGTGCCAGCAGTGAATATCGTAGCCTCTCCTACAATGAGCAGTTCTTC. Its translation is CASSEYRSLSYNEQFF.

This rearrangement joins TRBV5-1 to TRBJ2-1; the D gene is possibly TRBD1 (5 bases). Germline values: CDR1 SGHRS, CDR2 YFSETQ. Trimming pared 0 bases from V and 7 bases from J, leaving 11 bases between. This CDR3 is 14 amino acids long. The CDR3 sequence: CASSLGSGLNEQFF. DNA of the CDR3: TGCGCCAGCAGCTTGGGCTCAGGGTTGAATGAGCAGTTCTTC.

The chain employs TRBV3-1 (or the pseudogene TRBV3-2) and TRBJ1-1, with D tentatively TRBD1 (5 bases). Germline values: CDR1 LGHDT, CDR2 YNNKEL (reference sequence). V dropped 1 base and J dropped 0 bases, with 6 bases sitting between them. This CDR3 contains 14 residues. The CDR3 nucleotides are TGTGCCAGCAGCCAAGGGACATTGAACACTGAAGCTTTCTTT. Protein product: CASSQGTLNTEAFF.

This chain joins TRBV5-1 and TRBJ2-3; 8 bases align to TRBD1. Germline-derived CDR1 and CDR2 are SGHRS and YFSETQ. CDR3 length equals 14 residues. V shed 4 bases, J shed 2 bases, and the junction held 3 bases outside the gene matches. The CDR3 DNA reads as TGCGCCAGCAGCGTGGACAGGGCCACAGATACGCAGTATTTT. As protein: CASSVDRATDTQYF.

The chain employs TRBV7-8 and TRBJ2-2; the match to TRBD2 covers 8 bases. The J segment lost 9 bases and the V segment lost 6 bases, leaving 9 bases of the junction unmatched. There are 14 residues in the CDR3. Looked up from germline, CDR1 is SGHVS and CDR2 is FQNEAQ. The CDR3 DNA sequence: TGTGCCAGCAGAACGGGGGGGCCGATCCGGGAGCTGTTTTTT. Amino acid sequence: CASRTGGPIRELFF.

V usage is TRBV13 and J usage is TRBJ1-2; D gene uncertain. The CDR3 length is 14 residues. CDR1 and CDR2 (germline): PRHDT, FYEKMQ (reference sequence). V was clipped by 4 bases and J by 2 bases, with 11 bases between them. The CDR3 sequence is CASSSRGSNYGYTF. In nucleotides, the CDR3 is TGTGCCAGCAGCTCCCGAGGGTCAAACTATGGCTACACCTTC.

The chain employs TRBV3-1 (or the pseudogene TRBV3-2) and TRBJ1-2; no clear D gene. V lost 6 bases to trimming and J lost 5 bases, with 13 bases between them. CDR3 length equals 13 residues. The germline V gene encodes CDR1 LGHDT and CDR2 YNNKEL (reference sequence). The CDR3 sequence: CASRSKGGYGYTF. CDR3 DNA sequence: TGTGCCAGCAGATCGAAAGGAGGGTATGGCTACACCTTC.

The rearrangement joins TRBV6-5 to TRBJ1-6, with D perhaps matching TRBD1 (6 bases). From germline, CDR1 is MNHEY and CDR2 SVGAGI. The CDR3 runs 15 residues. V shed 6 bases and J shed 7 bases, with 16 bases lying between them. CDR3 bases: TGTGCCAGCAGCTTCAGGGGACCTTTAAATTCACCCCTCCACTTT. Its translation is CASSFRGPLNSPLHF.

The V call is TRBV29-1, the J call TRBJ2-7; TRBD2 is a possible D gene (6 bases). Trimming took 4 bases from V and 2 from J, leaving 9 bases between them. The CDR3 is made up of 12 amino acids. CDR1 SQVTM and CDR2 ANQGSEA come from the germline V gene. The CDR3 sequence is CSVVEGAYEQYF. DNA of the CDR3: TGCAGCGTTGTGGAGGGAGCCTACGAGCAGTACTTC.

The CDR3 spells CASSSERGAGTQYF. CDR3 bases: TGTGCCAGCAGCTCTGAACGGGGGGCCGGGACCCAGTACTTC. The chain joins TRBV7-2 to TRBJ2-5; D perhaps matches TRBD2 (7 bases). The germline CDR1 and CDR2 sequences are SGHTA and FQGNSA. V gave up 4 bases and J gave up 7 bases, with 16 bases separating them. The CDR3 spans 14 residues.

This chain links TRBV5-5 with TRBJ2-1, with 7 bases aligning to TRBD1. V gave up 4 bases and J gave up 0 bases; unmatched junction bases: 4. Germline lookup yields CDR1 SGHKS and CDR2 YYEKEE (reference sequence). This CDR3 comprises 15 residues. The CDR3 bases are TGTGCCAGCAGCCTGACAGGGAACTCCTACAATGAGCAGTTCTTC. It encodes CASSLTGNSYNEQFF.

V and J are TRBV5-1 and TRBJ2-1; 8 bases agree with TRBD2. This CDR3 is 15 amino acids long. The V and J ends lost 4 bases and 5 bases, in that order; junction bases with no gene match: 8. Germline CDR1 and CDR2: SGHRS and YFSETQ. The CDR3 reads CASSPGGGSHNEQFF. The CDR3 DNA is TGCGCCAGCAGCCCGGGGGGGGGCTCTCACAATGAGCAGTTCTTC.

In its sample, this clone was seen a few times. The chain links TRBV12-2 to TRBJ1-6; the D segment call TRBD1 is taken from the table without a DNA check. TRBV12-2 is labeled a pseudogene. The CDR3 length is 17 residues. Here the CDR3 DNA reads TGTGCAAGTCGCTTAAACCGGGACAGGGTTTTCGGGTCACCCCTCCACTTT. The encoded protein is CASRLNRDRVFGSPLHF.

This sequence joins TRBV7-2 and TRBJ2-1; maybe TRBD2 (6 bases). CDR1 and CDR2 (germline): SGHTA, FQGNSA. V lost 2 bases and J 7 bases, leaving 12 bases between the germline ends. The CDR3 runs 14 residues. The CDR3 DNA reads TGTGCCAGCAGCTTAAGACTAGTGGGGAATGAGCAGTTCTTC. Its protein is CASSLRLVGNEQFF.

The V gene is TRBV18, the J gene TRBJ2-1; 10 positions match TRBD2. The CDR3 totals 15 residues. CDR1 and CDR2 from the germline V gene are KGHSH and LQKENI. Trimming removed 5 bases from V and 4 bases from J; junction bases left unmatched: 5. This CDR3 reads CASSSLAGDYNEQFF. The CDR3, as DNA: TGTGCCAGCTCATCTCTAGCGGGAGATTACAATGAGCAGTTCTTC.

V gene TRBV5-1 combines with J gene TRBJ1-2; D is possibly TRBD1 (6 bases). This CDR3 comprises 13 residues. Trimming removed 0 bases from V and 8 bases from J, with 11 bases in between. The germline V gene encodes CDR1 SGHRS and CDR2 YFSETQ. The CDR3 sequence: CASSLEQGNGYTF. The CDR3 nucleotides read TGCGCCAGCAGCTTGGAACAGGGAAACGGCTACACCTTC.